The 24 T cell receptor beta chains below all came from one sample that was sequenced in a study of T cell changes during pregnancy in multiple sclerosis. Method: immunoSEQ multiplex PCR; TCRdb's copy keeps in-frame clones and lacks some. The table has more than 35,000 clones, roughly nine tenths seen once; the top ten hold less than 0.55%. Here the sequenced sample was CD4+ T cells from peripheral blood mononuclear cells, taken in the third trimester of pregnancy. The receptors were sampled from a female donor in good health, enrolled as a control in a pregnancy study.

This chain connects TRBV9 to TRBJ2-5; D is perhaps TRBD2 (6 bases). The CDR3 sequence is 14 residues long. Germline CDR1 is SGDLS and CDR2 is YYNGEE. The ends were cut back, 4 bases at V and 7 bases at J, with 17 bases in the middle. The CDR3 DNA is TGTGCCAGCAGCCCCCCGGGGGTTGAGGTGACCCAGTACTTC. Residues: CASSPPGVEVTQYF.

CDR3 protein: CASSMERPGQGTAGTIYF. CDR3 nucleotide sequence: TGTGCCAGTAGTATGGAAAGACCGGGACAGGGGACGGCCGGCACCATATATTTT. The chain combines TRBV19 with TRBJ1-3, with 10 bases matching TRBD1. This CDR3 is built from 18 residues. V lost 3 bases, J lost 9 bases, and 17 bases stayed unmatched. In germline, CDR1 is LNHDA, CDR2 SQIVND (reference sequence).

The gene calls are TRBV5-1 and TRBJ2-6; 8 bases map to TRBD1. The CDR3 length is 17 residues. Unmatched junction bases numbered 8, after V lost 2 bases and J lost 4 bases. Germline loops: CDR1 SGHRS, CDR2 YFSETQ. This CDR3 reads CASSLRTGTGGANVLTF. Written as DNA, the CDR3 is TGCGCCAGCAGCTTAAGGACAGGGACGGGCGGGGCCAACGTCCTGACTTTC.

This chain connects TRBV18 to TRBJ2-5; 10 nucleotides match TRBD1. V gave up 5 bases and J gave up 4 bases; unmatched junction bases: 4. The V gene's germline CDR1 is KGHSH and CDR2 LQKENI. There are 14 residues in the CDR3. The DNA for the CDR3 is TGTGCCAGCTCATCAGGACAGGGGGGAGAGACCCAGTACTTC. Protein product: CASSSGQGGETQYF.

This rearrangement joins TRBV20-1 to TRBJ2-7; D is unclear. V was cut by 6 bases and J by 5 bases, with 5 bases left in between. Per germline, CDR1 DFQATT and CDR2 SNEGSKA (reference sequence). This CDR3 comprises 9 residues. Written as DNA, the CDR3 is TGCAGTGCCCAGGACGAGCAGTACTTC. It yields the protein CSAQDEQYF.

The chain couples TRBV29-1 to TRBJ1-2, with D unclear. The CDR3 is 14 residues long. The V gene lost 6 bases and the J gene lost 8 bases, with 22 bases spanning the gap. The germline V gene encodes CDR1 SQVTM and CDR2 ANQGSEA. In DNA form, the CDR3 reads TGCAGCGTCCCTAAAAGTGAGGGAACGGCAGGCTACACCTTC. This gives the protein CSVPKSEGTAGYTF.

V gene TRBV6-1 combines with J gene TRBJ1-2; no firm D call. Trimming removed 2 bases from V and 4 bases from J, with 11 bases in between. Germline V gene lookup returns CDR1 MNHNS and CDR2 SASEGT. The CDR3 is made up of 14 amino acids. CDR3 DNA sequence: TGTGCCAGCAGTGAAATTGAGGATTCCTATGGCTACACCTTC. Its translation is CASSEIEDSYGYTF.

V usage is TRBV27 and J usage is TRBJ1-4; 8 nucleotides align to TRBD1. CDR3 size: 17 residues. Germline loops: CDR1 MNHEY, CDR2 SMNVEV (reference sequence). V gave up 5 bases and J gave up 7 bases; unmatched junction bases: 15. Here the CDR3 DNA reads TGTGCCAGCAGTCGCTATAGTGGACAGGGAGGGAGTGAAAAACTGTTTTTT. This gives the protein CASSRYSGQGGSEKLFF.

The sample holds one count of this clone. The DNA of the CDR3 is TGTGCCAGCAGCGTAGTTACAGGCACAGATACGCAGTATTTT. Translating it yields CASSVVTGTDTQYF. The chain employs TRBV9 and TRBJ2-3; D remains ambiguous. The germline CDR1 and CDR2 sequences are SGDLS and YYNGEE. CDR3 length: 14 residues. V dropped 0 bases and J dropped 1 base, with 6 bases sitting between them.

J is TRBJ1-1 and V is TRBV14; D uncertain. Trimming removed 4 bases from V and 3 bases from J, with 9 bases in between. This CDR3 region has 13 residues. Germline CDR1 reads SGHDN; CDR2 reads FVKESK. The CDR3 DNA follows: TGTGCCAGCAGCCCCCAGTTGGACACTGAAGCTTTCTTT. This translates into CASSPQLDTEAFF.

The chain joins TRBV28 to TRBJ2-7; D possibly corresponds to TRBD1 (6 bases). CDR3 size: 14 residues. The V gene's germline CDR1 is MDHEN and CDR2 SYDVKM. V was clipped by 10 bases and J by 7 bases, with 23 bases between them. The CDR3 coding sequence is TGTGCCACCAAGGGGTCCTTGGGTCAGGGGGAGCAGTACTTC. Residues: CATKGSLGQGEQYF.

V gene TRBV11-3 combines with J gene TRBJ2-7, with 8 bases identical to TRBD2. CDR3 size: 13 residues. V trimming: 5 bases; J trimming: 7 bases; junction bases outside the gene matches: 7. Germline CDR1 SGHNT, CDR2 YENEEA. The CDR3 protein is CASSRGGLGEQYF. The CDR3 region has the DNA TGTGCCAGCAGCCGGGGGGGGCTAGGTGAGCAGTACTTC.

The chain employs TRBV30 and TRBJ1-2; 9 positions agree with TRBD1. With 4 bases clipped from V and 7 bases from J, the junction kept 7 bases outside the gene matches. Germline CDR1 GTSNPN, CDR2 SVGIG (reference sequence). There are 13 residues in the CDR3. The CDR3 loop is CAWILGDRVGYTF. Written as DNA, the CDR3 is TGTGCCTGGATATTAGGGGACAGGGTTGGCTACACCTTC.

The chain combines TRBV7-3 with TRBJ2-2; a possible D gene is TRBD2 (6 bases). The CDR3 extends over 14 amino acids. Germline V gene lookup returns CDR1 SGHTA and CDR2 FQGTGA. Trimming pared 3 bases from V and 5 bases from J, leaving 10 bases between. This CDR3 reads CASSFEGRTGELFF. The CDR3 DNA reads TGTGCCAGCAGCTTCGAAGGGAGGACCGGGGAGCTGTTTTTT.

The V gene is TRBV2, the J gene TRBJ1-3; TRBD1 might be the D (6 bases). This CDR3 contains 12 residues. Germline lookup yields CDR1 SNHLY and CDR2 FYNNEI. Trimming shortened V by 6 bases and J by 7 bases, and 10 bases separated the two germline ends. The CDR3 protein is CASRTGSNTIYF. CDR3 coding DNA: TGTGCCAGCAGAACAGGGTCGAACACCATATATTTT.

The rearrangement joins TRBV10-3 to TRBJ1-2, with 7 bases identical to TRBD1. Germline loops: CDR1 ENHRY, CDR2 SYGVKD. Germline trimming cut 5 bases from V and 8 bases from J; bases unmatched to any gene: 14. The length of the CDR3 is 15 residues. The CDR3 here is CAISKNLDREVGYTF. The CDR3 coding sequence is TGTGCCATCAGTAAAAACCTTGACAGGGAGGTCGGCTACACCTTC.

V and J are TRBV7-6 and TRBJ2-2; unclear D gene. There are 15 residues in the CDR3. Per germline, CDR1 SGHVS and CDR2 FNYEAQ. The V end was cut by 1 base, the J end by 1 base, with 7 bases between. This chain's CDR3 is CASSLGPRNTGELFF. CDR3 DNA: TGTGCCAGCAGCTTAGGTCCCAGGAACACCGGGGAGCTGTTTTTT.

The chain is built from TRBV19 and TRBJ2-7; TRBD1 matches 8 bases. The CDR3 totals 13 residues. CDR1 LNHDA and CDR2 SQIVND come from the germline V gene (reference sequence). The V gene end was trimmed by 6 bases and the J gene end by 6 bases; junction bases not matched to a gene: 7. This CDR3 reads CASSSDRDSEQYF. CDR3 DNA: TGTGCCAGTAGCTCGGACAGGGACTCCGAGCAGTACTTC. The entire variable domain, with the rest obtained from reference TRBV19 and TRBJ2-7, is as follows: DGGITQSPKYLFRKEGQNVTLSCEQNLNHDAMYWYRQDPGQGLRLIYYSQIVNDFQKGDIAEGYSVSREKKESFPLTVTSAQKNPTAFYLCASSSDRDSEQYFGPGTRLTVT.

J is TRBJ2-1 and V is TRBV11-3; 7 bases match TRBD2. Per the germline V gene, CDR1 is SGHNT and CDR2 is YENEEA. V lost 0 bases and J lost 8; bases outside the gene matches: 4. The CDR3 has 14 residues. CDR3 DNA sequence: TGTGCCAGCAGCTTAGAACCTAGCGGAGATGAGCAGTTCTTC. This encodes CASSLEPSGDEQFF.

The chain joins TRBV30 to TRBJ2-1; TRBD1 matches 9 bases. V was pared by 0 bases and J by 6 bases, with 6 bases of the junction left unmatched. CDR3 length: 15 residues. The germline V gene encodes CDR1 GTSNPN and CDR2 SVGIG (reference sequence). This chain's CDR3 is CAWSVWDRDSNEQFF. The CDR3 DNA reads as TGTGCCTGGAGTGTGTGGGACAGGGATAGCAATGAGCAGTTCTTC.

The CDR3 coding sequence is TGTGCCAGCAGCGCCGGGCTCCCAGGGGTTGACGCACCCCTCCACTTT. This translates into CASSAGLPGVDAPLHF. This chain links TRBV5-4 with TRBJ1-6; TRBD1 might be the D (6 bases). The CDR3 is 16 amino acids. Trimming cost V 4 bases and J 11 bases, with 22 bases left between them. CDR1 is SGHNT and CDR2 is YYREEE in the germline V gene (reference sequence). The full variable domain, in which reference TRBV5-4 and TRBJ1-6 provide the parts outside the CDR3, is ETGVTQSPTHLIKTRGQQVTLRCSSQSGHNTVSWYQQALGQGPQFIFQYYREEENGRGNFPPRFSGLQFPNYSSELNVNALELDDSALYLCASSAGLPGVDAPLHFGNGTRLTVT.

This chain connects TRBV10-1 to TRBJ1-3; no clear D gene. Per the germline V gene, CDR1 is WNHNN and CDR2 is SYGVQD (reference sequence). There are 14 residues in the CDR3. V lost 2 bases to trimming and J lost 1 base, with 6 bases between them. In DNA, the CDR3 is TGCGCCAGCAGTGAGGACAAATCTGGAAACACCATATATTTT. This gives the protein CASSEDKSGNTIYF.

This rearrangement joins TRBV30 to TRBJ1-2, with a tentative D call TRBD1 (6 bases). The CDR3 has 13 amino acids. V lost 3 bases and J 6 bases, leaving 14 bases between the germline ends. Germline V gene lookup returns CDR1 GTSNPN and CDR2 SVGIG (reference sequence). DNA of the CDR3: TGTGCCTGGAGATTACAGGGAACTAATGGCTACACCTTC. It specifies CAWRLQGTNGYTF.

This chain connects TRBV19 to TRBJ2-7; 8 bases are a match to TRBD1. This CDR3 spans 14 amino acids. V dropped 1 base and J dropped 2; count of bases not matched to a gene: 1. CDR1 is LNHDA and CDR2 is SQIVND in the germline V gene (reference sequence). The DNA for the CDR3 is TGTGCCAGTAGTATAGGCAGGGGGCCCTACGAGCAGTACTTC. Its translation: CASSIGRGPYEQYF.